The rows below give T cell receptor beta chains drawn from one sample of a study of T cell changes during pregnancy in multiple sclerosis. Clones were read by immunoSEQ multiplex PCR, and TCRdb kept only the in-frame ones, dropping some. The repertoire holds some 67,000 clones, with more than 85% as singletons. The material sequenced was peripheral blood, taken in the first trimester of pregnancy. Source of these receptors: a female donor with multiple sclerosis, enrolled in a pregnancy study. Each CDR3 is given with its conserved first and last residue. The D gene is left open where the match is weak.

d_gene	v_gene	j_gene	CDR3aa
TRBD2	TRBV9	TRBJ2-3	CASSASAGGLVDTQYF
TRBD1	TRBV28	TRBJ2-7	CASSPKDRVSVEVFNEQYF
TRBD1	TRBV27	TRBJ2-5	CASRRTGQETQYF
.	TRBV5-1	TRBJ2-7	CASSWDGGSYEQYF
TRBD1	TRBV11-1	TRBJ2-1	CASSTRKADRESSYNEQFF
.	TRBV4-1	TRBJ1-2	CASSERGLGSYTF
.	TRBV7-2	TRBJ1-2	CASKRGREEVGYTF
TRBD2	TRBV7-8	TRBJ2-2	CASSPTSATGELFF
TRBD2	TRBV27	TRBJ2-7	CASSVSIAGGFYEQYF
.	TRBV18	TRBJ2-2	CASSPRAVNTGELFF
.	TRBV6-6	TRBJ2-7	CASSYEPGLRNEQYF
TRBD2	TRBV2	TRBJ2-5	CASTPGLAGFQETQYF
TRBD1	TRBV28	TRBJ2-1	CASSTGADEQFF
.	TRBV21-1	TRBJ1-1	CASSTKRGNTEAFF
TRBD1	TRBV25-1	TRBJ1-6	CASSEPGQGNSPLHF
TRBD2	TRBV11-2	TRBJ2-1	CASSPQRGGHLGNEQFF
.	TRBV15	TRBJ2-5	CATSRDPGETQYF
.	TRBV5-1	TRBJ1-2	CASSLGGGPNYGYTF
TRBD1	TRBV18	TRBJ1-5	CASSPRQGGWSQHF
.	TRBV27	TRBJ2-4	CASSSTKNIQYF
TRBD1	TRBV27	TRBJ1-1	CASSPGTGSVNTEAFF
TRBD1	TRBV7-3	TRBJ1-1	CASSSSGGTEAFF
TRBD1	TRBV5-1	TRBJ1-1	CASSPNPGGFTEAFF
.	TRBV5-1	TRBJ1-1	CASSLDGANTEAFF
.	TRBV5-1	TRBJ1-2	CASSLSDSLRGYTF
TRBD2	TRBV27	TRBJ2-7	CASRGGIAGGPAYEQYF
TRBD1	TRBV27	TRBJ1-2	CASGDRVYGYTF
TRBD1	TRBV15	TRBJ1-4	CATSRDRINEKLFF
TRBD1	TRBV29-1	TRBJ1-1	CSVVIFRGPPDTEAFF
TRBD2	TRBV9	TRBJ2-2	CASGRGSGTMGNGELFF
.	TRBV7-9	TRBJ1-6	CASSLGDSPLHF
.	TRBV19	TRBJ1-5	CASSIVGNQPQHF
.	TRBV6-5	TRBJ1-1	CASRETVNTEAFF
.	TRBV28	TRBJ2-7	CASSFLSYEQYF
TRBD1	TRBV2	TRBJ1-4	CASRPDRGNEKLFF
TRBD1	TRBV19	TRBJ1-5	CATGTGLKGQPQHF
TRBD1	TRBV27	TRBJ2-2	CASSLSANHDRGAGTGELFF
TRBD1	TRBV29-1	TRBJ2-7	CSGIDRVYYEQYF
.	TRBV7-3	TRBJ2-2	CASSFLYRAENTGELFF
TRBD2	TRBV14	TRBJ2-1	CASSQPLAGRGNEQFF
.	TRBV30	TRBJ1-4	CAWSAPMDMANEKLFF
TRBD1	TRBV6-5	TRBJ2-7	CASSYSGQGVYEQYF
TRBD1	TRBV9	TRBJ2-1	CASSTTGGMRSGYNEQFF
.	TRBV28	TRBJ1-5	CASSSTRRVYQPQHF